Below, 5 T cell receptor beta chains from the same sample are listed, as sequenced in a study of post-analysis software for immune sequencing data. Regarding the study as a whole: With TRBV5-6, TRBV5-1 and TRBV20-1 included, 5 or 6 TRBV segments were more frequent in patients than in controls.

The antigens for these receptors are not known. The TCR beta cDNA libraries contained unique molecular identifiers. TCRdb re-called the PCR reads with MiXCR, one entry per CDR3 protein. The sample carries roughly 800,000 distinct CDR3 sequences, about 45% recorded once. The sample consisted of blood. The receptors were gathered from a girl under 18 with multiple sclerosis.

J is TRBJ2-5 and V is TRBV29-1; the match to TRBD1 covers 9 bases. The end of the DNA is better explained by TRBJ2-7, so the J call may be wrong. Germline V gives CDR1 SQVTM, CDR2 ANQGSEA. The CDR3 totals 13 residues. This CDR3 reads CSVQQGAVNEQYF. CDR3 bases: TGCAGCGTTCAACAGGGGGCTGTAAACGAGCAGTACTTC.

This clonotype was seen only a few times. The chain recombines TRBV6-1 with TRBJ2-6, with 10 bases that match TRBD1. Germline CDR1 reads MNHNS; CDR2 reads SASEGT. The CDR3 is made up of 18 amino acids. Losses at the gene ends were 4 bases for V and 1 base for J; bases not matched to a gene: 7. CDR3 nucleotides: TGTGCCAGCAGTGGTCCGGGACAGGGGCCGTCTGGGGCCAACGTCCTGACTTTC. Translated: CASSGPGQGPSGANVLTF.

V usage is TRBV20-1 and J usage is TRBJ2-7; D is perhaps TRBD1 or TRBD2 (5 bases each). The CDR3 has 14 residues. V lost 5 bases and J 2 bases, leaving 16 bases between the germline ends. From germline, CDR1 is DFQATT and CDR2 SNEGSKA (reference sequence). CDR3 in amino acids: CSAVTGPKTYEQYF. The CDR3, as DNA: TGCAGTGCTGTTACGGGGCCTAAAACCTACGAGCAGTACTTC.

This clonotype was counted between two and nine times. V and J are TRBV6-5 and TRBJ2-7, with D possibly being TRBD1 or TRBD2 (5 bases each). This CDR3 has 13 amino acids. Germline V lookup: CDR1 MNHEY, CDR2 SVGAGI. Trimming took 4 bases from V and 4 from J, leaving 11 bases between them. CDR3 residues: CASSFGTEYEQYF. CDR3 nucleotides: TGTGCCAGCAGTTTCGGGACGGAATACGAGCAGTACTTC.

This clonotype was detected only a few times. The V and J genes are TRBV20-1 and TRBJ2-4; weak D call: TRBD1 (7 bases). The CDR3 sequence is 14 residues long. Trimming removed 2 bases at V and 13 bases at J, with 21 bases between. Looked up from germline, CDR1 is DFQATT and CDR2 is SNEGSKA (reference sequence). The CDR3 DNA reads as TGCAGTGCTAGAAATCCCAGGGGGGTAACGGAGCAGTACTTC. Encoded protein: CSARNPRGVTEQYF.